This TCR beta chain was observed in a study of technical replicates of blood from a handful of donors. Sequencing used immunoSEQ multiplex PCR; TCRdb keeps in-frame clones, though not all of them. The table has approximately 89,000 clones, approximately 94% seen once. Germline V CDR1 and CDR2: GTSNPN, SVGIG (reference sequence). CDR3 size: 16 residues. V was clipped by 1 base and J by 0 bases, with 12 bases between them. The table lists this clone with a count of one. This TCR derives from a human donor in good health. The V call is TRBV30, the J call TRBJ1-4; no definite D call. Sequenced sample: T cells isolated from PBMCs. In DNA form, the CDR3 reads TGTGCCTGGAGTGGAAAAACCCGGGCAACTAATGAAAAACTGTTTTTT. Protein sequence: CAWSGKTRATNEKLFF. Full variable domain (remainder filled in from reference TRBV30 and TRBJ1-4): SQTIHQWPATLVQPVGSPLSLECTVEGTSNPNLYWYRQAAGRGLQLLFYSVGIGQISSEVPQNLSASRPQDRQFILSSKKLLLSDSGFYLCAWSGKTRATNEKLFFGSGTQLSVL.